This entry is about one T cell receptor (beta chain). The clone's antigen remains unknown. Qualities for individual bases were not recorded, and no much larger clone is one base off. This specimen comes from a study of graft-versus-host responses after intestinal transplantation (dated by TCRdb to about 2021). Study-wide context: Recipients received multivisceral, liver-intestinal, or isolated intestinal transplants. Every recipient was given anti-thymocyte globulin induction, followed by roughly 3 years of maintenance tacrolimus and steroids. A peak of at least 4% donor T cells among recipient peripheral blood mononuclear cells was the definition used for donor T cell macrochimerism. Rather than being sequenced by the commercial service, samples from a few later patients were sequenced in-house on an Illumina MiSeq and processed with MiXCR. A cohort of 24 intestinal transplant recipients, including one retransplant, was enrolled, and a few patients lacking pretransplant specimens were excluded. Graft-versus-host and host-versus-graft alloreactive T cell clones were tracked in the graft, circulation and bone marrow after intestinal transplantation using bulk TCR-beta CDR3 sequencing. To identify alloreactive clones, pre-transplant mixed lymphocyte reaction products were sequenced and then compared with unstimulated pre-transplant donor and recipient T cells. Paper-wide results and their limitations: Conclusions were limited by the relatively low number and heterogeneity of intestinal transplant patients. High GvH to HvG T cell clonal ratios were observed in the allografts of patients with donor T cell macrochimerism. Peak levels of circulating GvH clones were associated with declines in HvG clones early after transplant. GvH clones were detected in recipient bone marrow, and some appeared earlier in ileal mucosa or blood, consistent with an intestinal mucosal origin.

Explained via the paper, the time point label denotes: cells obtained before transplantation from donor or recipient. CD3+CD4+ and CD3+CD8+ populations were FACS-sorted from unstimulated pre-transplant donor and recipient cells taken from spleen or lymph nodes. The protocol used for the library was the immunoSEQ multiplex PCR assay. For most patients, genomic DNA was isolated with the Qiagen DNeasy Blood and Tissue Kit and sent frozen to Adaptive Biotechnologies for TCR sequencing. For most patients, high-throughput TCR-beta CDR3 sequencing of genomic DNA was performed by Adaptive Biotechnologies. Per the source publication's procedure: Adaptive's ImmunoSEQ software was the source of the TCR sequencing data for 15 to 20 patients, while a few other patients were processed with MiXCR and VDJtools. To correct CD4 versus CD8 sorting errors, any sequence found in both subsets at a frequency ratio below 5:1 was removed. CDR3 nucleotide sequences shared between donor and recipient were removed because their origin could not be assigned. At least 2-fold expansion over unstimulated cells and a minimum CFSE-low frequency of 0.002% (template counts) or 0.001% (read counts) were required for clones to be classified as alloreactive. A clone was considered mappable if detected in the sequenced pre-transplant spleen, lymph node, or MLR CFSE-low populations of the donor or recipient. Cumulative frequency of alloreactive clones was calculated as a percentage of all sequences weighted by copy number. TCRdb carries this immuneACCESS record with in-frame sequences only. Its versions omit some clonotypes, under half of them owing to an unresolved V gene in the studies checked, with the rest unexplained. V and J calls and clone size are those listed in that table; D and trimming were worked out from the DNA. Recorded for this sample are roughly 100,000 clones; roughly 90% of them occurred a single time. Less than 0.08% of the sample is held by the ten biggest clonotypes.

The germline ends are 12 bases apart after V is trimmed by 6 bases and J by 0 bases. Including the terminal cysteine and phenylalanine, the CDR3 comprises 14 residues. Only the CDR3 DNA is retained, 42 bases long and in frame from the first base. The germline V gene sets CDR1 to MDHEN and CDR2 to SYDVKM. The receptor was isolated from a human donor who was the organ donor for an intestinal transplant. The sample in question was unstimulated CD8+ T cells sorted from spleen or lymph node cells, obtained before transplant. Rearrangement joined TRBV28 to TRBJ2-7, with no confident D gene call. The DNA sequence follows: TGTGCCAGCAGGTCCTATAGCTCCTCCTACGAGCAGTACTTC. The translation is CASRSYSSSYEQYF.